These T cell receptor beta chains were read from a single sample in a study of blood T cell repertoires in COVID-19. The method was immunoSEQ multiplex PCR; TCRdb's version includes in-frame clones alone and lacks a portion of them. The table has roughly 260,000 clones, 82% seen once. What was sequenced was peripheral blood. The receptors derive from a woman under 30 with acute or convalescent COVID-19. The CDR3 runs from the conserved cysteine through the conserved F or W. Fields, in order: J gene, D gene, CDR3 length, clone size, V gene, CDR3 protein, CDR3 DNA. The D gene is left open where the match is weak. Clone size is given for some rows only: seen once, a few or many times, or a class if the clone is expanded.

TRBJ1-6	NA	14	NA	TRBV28	CASRTITGGSPLHF	TGTGCCAGCAGGACCATCACCGGGGGATCACCCCTCCACTTT
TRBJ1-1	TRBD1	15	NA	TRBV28	CASRTGGSVNTEAFF	TGTGCCAGCAGGACAGGGGGATCGGTGAACACTGAAGCTTTCTTT
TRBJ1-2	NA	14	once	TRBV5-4	CASSLRQDSYGYTF	TGTGCCAGCAGCTTGAGACAGGACAGCTATGGCTACACCTTC
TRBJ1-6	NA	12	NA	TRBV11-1	CASSNFNVPLHF	TGTGCCAGCAGCAACTTCAATGTTCCCCTCCACTTT
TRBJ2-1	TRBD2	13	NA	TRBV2	CASRTLLAGEQFF	TGTGCCAGCAGGACCTTACTAGCGGGAGAGCAGTTCTTC
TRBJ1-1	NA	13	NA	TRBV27	CASSFTGNTEAFF	TGTGCCAGCAGTTTTACAGGGAACACTGAAGCTTTCTTT
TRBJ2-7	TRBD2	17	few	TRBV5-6	CASVSASGAGSSYEQYF	TGTGCCAGCGTCTCGGCTAGCGGGGCCGGCAGCTCCTACGAGCAGTACTTC
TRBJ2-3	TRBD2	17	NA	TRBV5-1	CASSPLTLAGYTDTQYF	TGCGCCAGCAGCCCGTTAACACTAGCGGGATACACAGATACGCAGTATTTT
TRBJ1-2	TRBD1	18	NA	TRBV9	CASSVERDPTGKIYGYTF	TGTGCCAGCAGCGTAGAGAGGGATCCGACAGGGAAAATTTATGGCTACACCTTC
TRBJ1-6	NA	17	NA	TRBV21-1	CASSKVSGQPLDSPLHF	TGTGCCAGCAGCAAAGTTTCGGGACAGCCCTTGGATTCACCCCTCCACTTT
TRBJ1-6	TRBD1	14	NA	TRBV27	CASRWGTDDSPLHF	TGTGCCAGCAGGTGGGGGACAGATGATTCACCCCTCCACTTT
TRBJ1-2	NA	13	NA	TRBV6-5	CASSHGNDLGYTF	TGTGCCAGCAGCCACGGGAATGACCTGGGCTACACCTTC
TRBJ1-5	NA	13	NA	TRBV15	CATSTGSNQPQHF	TGTGCCACCAGCACCGGGAGCAATCAGCCCCAGCATTTT
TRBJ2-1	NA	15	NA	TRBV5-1	CASSPWTAPGNEQFF	TGCGCCAGCAGCCCCTGGACAGCACCCGGCAATGAGCAGTTCTTC
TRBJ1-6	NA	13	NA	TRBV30	CAWRANYNSPLHF	TGTGCCTGGAGGGCAAACTATAATTCACCCCTCCACTTT
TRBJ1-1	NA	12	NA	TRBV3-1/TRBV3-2	CASSQGHTEAFF	TGTGCCAGCAGCCAAGGACATACTGAAGCTTTCTTT
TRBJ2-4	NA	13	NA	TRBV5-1	CASSLALENIQYF	TGCGCCAGCAGCTTGGCCCTAGAAAACATTCAGTACTTC